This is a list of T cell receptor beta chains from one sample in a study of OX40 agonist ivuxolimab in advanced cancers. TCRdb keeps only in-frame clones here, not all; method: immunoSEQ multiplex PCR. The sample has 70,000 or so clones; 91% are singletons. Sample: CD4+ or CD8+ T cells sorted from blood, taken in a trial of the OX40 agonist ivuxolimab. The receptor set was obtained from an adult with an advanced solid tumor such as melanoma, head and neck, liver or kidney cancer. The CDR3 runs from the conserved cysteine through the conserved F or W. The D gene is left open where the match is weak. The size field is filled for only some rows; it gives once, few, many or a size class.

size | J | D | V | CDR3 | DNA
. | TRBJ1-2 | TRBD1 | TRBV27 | CASRPGQGYGYTF | TGTGCCAGCAGGCCGGGACAGGGCTATGGCTACACCTTC
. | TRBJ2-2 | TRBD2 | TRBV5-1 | CATTPGGTGELFF | TGCGCCACCACCCCGGGAGGTACCGGGGAGCTGTTTTTT
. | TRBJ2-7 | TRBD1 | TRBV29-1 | CSVEVTGGEQYF | TGCAGCGTTGAGGTGACAGGGGGCGAGCAGTACTTC
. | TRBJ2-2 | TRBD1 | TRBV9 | CASSARTGTNTGELFF | TGTGCCAGCAGCGCCAGGACAGGGACGAACACCGGGGAGCTGTTTTTT
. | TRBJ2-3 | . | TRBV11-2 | CASSPLETITDTQYF | TGTGCCAGCAGCCCGTTGGAGACTATCACAGATACGCAGTATTTT
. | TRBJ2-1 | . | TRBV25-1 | CASSESSYNEQFF | TGTGCCAGCAGTGAAAGCTCCTACAATGAGCAGTTCTTC
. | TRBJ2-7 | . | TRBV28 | CASSLEGTYEQYF | TGTGCCAGCAGTTTGGAGGGTACCTACGAGCAGTACTTC
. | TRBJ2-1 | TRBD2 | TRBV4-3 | CASSQDREGLGNEQFF | TGCGCCAGCAGCCAAGATCGGGAGGGTCTGGGGAATGAGCAGTTCTTC
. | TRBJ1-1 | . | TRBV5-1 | CASSFEGSRNTEAFF | TGCGCCAGCAGCTTTGAGGGTTCAAGGAACACTGAAGCTTTCTTT
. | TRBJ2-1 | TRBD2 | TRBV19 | CASSYTSGIYNEQFF | TGTGCCAGTAGTTATACTAGCGGGATATACAATGAGCAGTTCTTC
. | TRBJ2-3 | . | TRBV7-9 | CASSFQDTTDTQYF | TGTGCCAGCAGCTTTCAGGACACCACAGATACGCAGTATTTT
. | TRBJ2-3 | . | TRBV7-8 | CASSLGVASTDTQYF | TGTGCCAGCAGCTTAGGGGTGGCAAGCACAGATACGCAGTATTTT
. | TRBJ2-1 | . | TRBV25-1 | CASSPSNEQFF | TGTGCCAGCAGTCCGAGCAATGAGCAGTTCTTC
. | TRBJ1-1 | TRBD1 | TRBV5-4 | CASSLVQGGPEAFF | TGTGCCAGCAGCTTGGTTCAGGGGGGCCCTGAAGCTTTCTTT
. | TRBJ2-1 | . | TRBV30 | CAYIPVSNEQFF | TGTGCCTACATCCCGGTTAGCAATGAGCAGTTCTTC
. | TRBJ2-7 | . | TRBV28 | CASNRPSSYEQYF | TGTGCCAGCAATAGACCGAGCTCCTACGAGCAGTACTTC
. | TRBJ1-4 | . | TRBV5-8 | CASQAGAGGEKLFF | TGTGCCAGCCAAGCCGGGGCCGGAGGGGAAAAACTGTTTTTT
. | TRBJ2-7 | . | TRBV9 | CASSVGAGSYEQYF | TGTGCCAGCAGCGTAGGGGCAGGCTCCTACGAGCAGTACTTC
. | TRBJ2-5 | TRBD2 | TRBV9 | CASSVDQGEGQETQYF | TGTGCCAGCAGCGTAGATCAAGGGGAGGGCCAAGAGACCCAGTACTTC
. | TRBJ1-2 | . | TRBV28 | CASSHNTNYGYTF | TGTGCCAGCAGTCATAATACTAACTATGGCTACACCTTC
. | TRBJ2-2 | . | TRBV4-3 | CASSQDRAGELFF | TGCGCCAGCAGCCAAGACCGTGCCGGGGAGCTGTTTTTT
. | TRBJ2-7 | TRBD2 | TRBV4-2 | CASSQGTSGIYEQYF | TGTGCCAGCAGCCAGGGGACTAGCGGGATCTACGAGCAGTACTTC
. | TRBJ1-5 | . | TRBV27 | CASSLIGYSNQPQHF | TGTGCCAGCAGTTTAATAGGATATAGCAATCAGCCCCAGCATTTT
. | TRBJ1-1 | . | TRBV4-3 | CASSHQAGLNTEAFF | TGCGCCAGCAGCCACCAGGCGGGCCTGAACACTGAAGCTTTCTTT
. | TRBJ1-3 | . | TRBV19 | CASSIDAEAGNTIYF | TGTGCCAGTAGTATAGACGCGGAAGCTGGAAACACCATATATTTT
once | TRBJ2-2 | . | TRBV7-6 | CASSPTSGVGELFF | TGTGCCAGCAGCCCGACTAGTGGGGTCGGGGAGCTGTTTTTT
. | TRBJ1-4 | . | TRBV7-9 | CASRHMATNEKLFF | TGTGCCAGCAGACACATGGCAACTAATGAAAAACTGTTTTTT
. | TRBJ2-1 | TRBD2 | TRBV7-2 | CASSGLAFENNEQFF | TGTGCCAGCAGCGGACTAGCGTTCGAAAACAATGAGCAGTTCTTC
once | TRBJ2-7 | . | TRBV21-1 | CASSNQGLAGVYEQYF | TGTGCCAGCAGCAACCAGGGACTAGCGGGAGTCTACGAGCAGTACTTC
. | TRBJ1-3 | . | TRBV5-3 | CARSLAVGIGNTIYF | TGTGCCAGAAGCTTGGCCGTAGGGATCGGAAACACCATATATTTT
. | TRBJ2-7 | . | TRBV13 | CASSNRANYEQYF | TGTGCCAGCAGCAACCGGGCCAACTACGAGCAGTACTTC
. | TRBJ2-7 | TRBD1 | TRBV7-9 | CASSLGGQGKQYF | TGTGCCAGCAGCTTAGGGGGACAGGGCAAGCAGTACTTC
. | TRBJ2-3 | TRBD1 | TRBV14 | CASSRTGPGADTQYF | TGTGCCAGCAGCCGGACAGGGCCTGGCGCAGATACGCAGTATTTT
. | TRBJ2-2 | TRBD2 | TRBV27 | CASSLGGVGTGELFF | TGTGCCAGCAGTTTGGGGGGGGTGGGCACCGGGGAGCTGTTTTTT
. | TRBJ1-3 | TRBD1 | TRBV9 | CASSVTTGTGRSGNTIYF | TGTGCCAGCAGCGTAACCACCGGGACAGGGCGCTCTGGAAACACCATATATTTT
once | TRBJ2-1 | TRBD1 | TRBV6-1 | CASSESGQGLYNEQFF | TGTGCCAGCAGTGAATCCGGACAGGGGCTTTACAATGAGCAGTTCTTC
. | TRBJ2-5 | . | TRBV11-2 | CASSLAFVETQYF | TGTGCCAGCAGCTTAGCCTTTGTAGAGACCCAGTACTTC
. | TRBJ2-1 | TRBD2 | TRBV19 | CASSMGGSSYNEQFF | TGTGCCAGTAGTATGGGCGGGAGCTCCTACAATGAGCAGTTCTTC